The following is a TCR beta chain sequence with its context. No antigen is known for it. Trimming removed 1 base from V and 6 bases from J, with 9 bases in between. The CDR3 covers 14 residues. Germline values: CDR1 MGHRA, CDR2 YSYEKL. Clones were read by immunoSEQ multiplex PCR, and TCRdb kept only the in-frame ones, dropping some. The data contain 140,000 to 150,000 clones, 91% of them seen just once; the ten biggest clones take up roughly 5.6%. This specimen comes from a study of T cell responses to AZD1222 COVID-19 vaccine. Study-wide points: Following two doses of AZD1222, Spike-specific TCR breadth and depth rose.

The TCR was taken from an adult in good health. The genes are TRBV4-1 and TRBJ2-2, with TRBD2 as a possible D gene (5 bases). Source: peripheral blood, taken on day 0 of AZD1222 vaccination. CDR3 region: CASSQVSGSGELFF. The CDR3 DNA is TGCGCCAGCAGCCAAGTCTCGGGGTCCGGGGAGCTGTTTTTT.